This record covers a single T cell receptor beta chain. From its re-call of the 5' RACE reads, TCRdb lists each CDR3 protein once, without DNA. Its listing shows a few hundred thousand distinct CDR3 sequences. This entry belongs to a study of T cells expressing NK-cell markers. This CDR3 has 16 residues. From germline, CDR1 is DFQATT and CDR2 SNEGSKA (reference sequence). The sample consisted of blood T cells: a sorted CD56 or NKG2C T cell subset, CD4+ or CD8+ T cells, or bulk PBMC T cells (not recorded which). This TCR came from a man between 18 and 29 years old in good health. The chain carries TRBV20-1 and TRBJ2-1. CDR3 sequence: CSARVLGRGSYNEQFF.